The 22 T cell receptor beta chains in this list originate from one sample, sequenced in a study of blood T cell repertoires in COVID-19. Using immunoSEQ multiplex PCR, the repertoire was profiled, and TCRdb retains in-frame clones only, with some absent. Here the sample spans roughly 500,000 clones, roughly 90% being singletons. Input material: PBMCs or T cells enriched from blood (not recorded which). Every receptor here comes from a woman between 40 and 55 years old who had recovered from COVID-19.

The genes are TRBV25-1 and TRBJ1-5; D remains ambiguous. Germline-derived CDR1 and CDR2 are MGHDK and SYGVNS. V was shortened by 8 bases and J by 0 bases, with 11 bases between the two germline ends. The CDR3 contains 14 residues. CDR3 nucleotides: TGTGCCAGCGGTACAGAATATAGCAATCAGCCCCAGCATTTT. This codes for CASGTEYSNQPQHF.

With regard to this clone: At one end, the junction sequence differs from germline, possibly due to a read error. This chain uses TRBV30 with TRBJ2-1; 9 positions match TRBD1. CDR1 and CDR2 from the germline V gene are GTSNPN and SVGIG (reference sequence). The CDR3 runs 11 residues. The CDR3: CAWGDRDPQVF. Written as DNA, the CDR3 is TGTGCCTGGGGGGACAGGGACCCCCAAGTCTTC.

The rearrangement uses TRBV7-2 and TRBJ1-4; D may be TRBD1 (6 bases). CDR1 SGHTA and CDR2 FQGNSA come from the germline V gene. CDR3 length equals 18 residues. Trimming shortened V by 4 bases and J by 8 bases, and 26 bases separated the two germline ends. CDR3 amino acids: CASSSSPLGGGALEKLFF. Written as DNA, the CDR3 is TGTGCCAGCAGCTCATCCCCCTTGGGGGGGGGCGCTTTAGAAAAACTGTTTTTT.

CDR3 sequence reads: CASRKTGESVQYF. CDR3 DNA sequence: TGTGCCAGCAGAAAGACAGGGGAGAGTGTTCAGTACTTC. This chain uses TRBV27 with TRBJ2-7, with 8 nucleotides matching TRBD1. The germline gives CDR1 MNHEY, CDR2 SMNVEV (reference sequence). V lost 6 bases and J lost 10; bases outside the gene matches: 11. This CDR3 comprises 13 residues.

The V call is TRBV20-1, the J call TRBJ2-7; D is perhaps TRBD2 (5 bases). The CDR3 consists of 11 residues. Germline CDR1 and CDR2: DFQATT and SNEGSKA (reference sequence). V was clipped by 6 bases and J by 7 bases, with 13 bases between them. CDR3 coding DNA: TGCAGTGCCCCGGAGTCGGGGGAGCAGTACTTC. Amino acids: CSAPESGEQYF.

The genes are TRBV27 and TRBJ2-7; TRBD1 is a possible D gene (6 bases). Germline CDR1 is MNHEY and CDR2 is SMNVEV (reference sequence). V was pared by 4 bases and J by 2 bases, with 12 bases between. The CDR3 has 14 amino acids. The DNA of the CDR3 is TGTGCCAGCAGTTACAGGGATACAACCTACGAGCAGTACTTC. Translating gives CASSYRDTTYEQYF.

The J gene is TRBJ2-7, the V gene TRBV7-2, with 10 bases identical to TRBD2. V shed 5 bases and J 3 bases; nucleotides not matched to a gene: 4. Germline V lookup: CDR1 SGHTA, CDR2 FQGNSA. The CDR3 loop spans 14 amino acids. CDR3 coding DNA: TGTGCCAGCAGCCCAGGACTAGCGGACTACGAGCAGTACTTC. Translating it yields CASSPGLADYEQYF.

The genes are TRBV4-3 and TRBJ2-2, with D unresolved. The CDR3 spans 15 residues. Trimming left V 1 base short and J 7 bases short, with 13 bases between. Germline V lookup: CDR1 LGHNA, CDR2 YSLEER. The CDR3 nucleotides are TGCGCCAGCAGCCAAGTAACCAGGTTTGGCGGGGAGCTGTTTTTT. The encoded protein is CASSQVTRFGGELFF.

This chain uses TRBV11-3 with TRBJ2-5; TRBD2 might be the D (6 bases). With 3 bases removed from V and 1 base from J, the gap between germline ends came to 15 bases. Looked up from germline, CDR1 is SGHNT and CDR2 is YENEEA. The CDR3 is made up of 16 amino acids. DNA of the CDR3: TGTGCCAGCAGCTTTAGCCCGGCGGGGCGCCAAGAGACCCAGTACTTC. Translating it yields CASSFSPAGRQETQYF.

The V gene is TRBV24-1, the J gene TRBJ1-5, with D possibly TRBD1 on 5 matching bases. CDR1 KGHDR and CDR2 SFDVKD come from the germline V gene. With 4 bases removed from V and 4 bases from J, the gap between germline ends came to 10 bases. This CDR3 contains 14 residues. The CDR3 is CATSDPGGNQPQHF. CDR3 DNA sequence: TGTGCCACCAGTGACCCGGGGGGGAATCAGCCCCAGCATTTT.

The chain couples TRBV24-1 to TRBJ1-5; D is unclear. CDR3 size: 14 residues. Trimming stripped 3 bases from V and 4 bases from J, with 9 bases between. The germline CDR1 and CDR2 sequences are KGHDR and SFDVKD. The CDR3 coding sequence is TGTGCCACCAGTGATCGGCAGGCTAATCAGCCCCAGCATTTT. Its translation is CATSDRQANQPQHF.

The CDR3 here is CASSLSSAGTDTQYF. The CDR3 region has the DNA TGTGCCAGCAGCTTGTCTAGTGCTGGCACAGATACGCAGTATTTT. This chain joins TRBV5-4 and TRBJ2-3; no clear D gene. V was cut by 1 base and J by 1 base, with 10 bases left in between. Germline V gene lookup returns CDR1 SGHNT and CDR2 YYREEE (reference sequence). The CDR3 has 15 amino acids.

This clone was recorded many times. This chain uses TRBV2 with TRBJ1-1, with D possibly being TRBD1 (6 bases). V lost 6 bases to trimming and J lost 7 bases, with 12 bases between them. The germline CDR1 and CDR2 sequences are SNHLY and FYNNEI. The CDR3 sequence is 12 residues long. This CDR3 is CASRGAGDEAFF. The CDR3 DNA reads TGTGCCAGCAGGGGGGCGGGCGATGAAGCTTTCTTT.

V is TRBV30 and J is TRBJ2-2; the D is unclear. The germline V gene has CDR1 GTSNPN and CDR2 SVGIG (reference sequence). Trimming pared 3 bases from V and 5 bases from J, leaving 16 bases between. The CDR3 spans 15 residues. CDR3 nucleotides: TGTGCCTGGAGGGCGCCAGGATTAAGGACCGGGGAGCTGTTTTTT. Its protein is CAWRAPGLRTGELFF.

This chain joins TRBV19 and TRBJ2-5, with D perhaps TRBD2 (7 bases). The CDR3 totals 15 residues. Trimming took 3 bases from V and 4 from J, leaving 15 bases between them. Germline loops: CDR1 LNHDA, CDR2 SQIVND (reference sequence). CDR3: CASSISQGGGETQYF. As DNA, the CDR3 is TGTGCCAGTAGTATTTCCCAGGGAGGGGGAGAGACCCAGTACTTC.

This CDR3 reads CASSLDGQNTEAFF. CDR3 in DNA: TGCGCCAGCAGCTTGGACGGACAGAACACTGAAGCTTTCTTT. The chain uses TRBV5-1 and TRBJ1-1; tentative D call: TRBD1 (5 bases). The ends were cut back, 0 bases at V and 1 base at J, with 7 bases in the middle. This CDR3 is 14 amino acids long. In germline, CDR1 is SGHRS, CDR2 YFSETQ.

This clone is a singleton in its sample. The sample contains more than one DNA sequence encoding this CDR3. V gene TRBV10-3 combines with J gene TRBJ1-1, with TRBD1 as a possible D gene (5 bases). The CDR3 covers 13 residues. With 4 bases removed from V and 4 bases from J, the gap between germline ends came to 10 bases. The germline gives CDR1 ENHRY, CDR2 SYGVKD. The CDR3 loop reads CAISGGGGTEAFF. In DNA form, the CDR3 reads TGTGCCATCAGTGGCGGGGGAGGCACTGAAGCTTTCTTT.

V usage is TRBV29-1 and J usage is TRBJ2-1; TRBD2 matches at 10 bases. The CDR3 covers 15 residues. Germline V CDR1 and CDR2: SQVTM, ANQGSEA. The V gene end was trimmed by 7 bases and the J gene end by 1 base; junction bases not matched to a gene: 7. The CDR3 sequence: CSGLLGLASYNEQFF. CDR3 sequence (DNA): TGCAGCGGGCTTCTGGGACTAGCGTCCTACAATGAGCAGTTCTTC.

The CDR3 loop is CASSQDVGPDYGYTF. Written as DNA, the CDR3 is TGCGCCAGCAGCCAAGACGTGGGCCCCGACTATGGCTACACCTTC. The chain combines TRBV4-3 with TRBJ1-2; D remains unclear. Germline V gene data show CDR1 as LGHNA and CDR2 as YSLEER. This CDR3 comprises 15 residues. V was shortened by 0 bases and J by 3 bases, with 11 bases between the two germline ends.

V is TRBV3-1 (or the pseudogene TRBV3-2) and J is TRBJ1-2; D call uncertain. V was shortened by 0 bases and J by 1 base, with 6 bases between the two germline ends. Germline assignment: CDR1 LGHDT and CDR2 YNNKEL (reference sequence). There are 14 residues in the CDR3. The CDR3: CASSQDPFNYGYTF. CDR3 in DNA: TGTGCCAGCAGCCAAGATCCCTTTAACTATGGCTACACCTTC.

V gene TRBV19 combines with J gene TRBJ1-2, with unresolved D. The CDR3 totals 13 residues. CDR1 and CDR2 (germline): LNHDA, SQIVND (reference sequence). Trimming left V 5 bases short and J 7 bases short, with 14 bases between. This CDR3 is CASSPGEGPGYTF. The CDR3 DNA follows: TGTGCCAGTAGTCCCGGGGAAGGCCCTGGCTACACCTTC.

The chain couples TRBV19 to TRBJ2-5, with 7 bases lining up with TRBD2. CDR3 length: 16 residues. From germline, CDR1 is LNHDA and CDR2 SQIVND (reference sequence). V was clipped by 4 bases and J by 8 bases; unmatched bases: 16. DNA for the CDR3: TGTGCCAGTAGTAGGAACCTAGCGGAGGCCTTGGCCACCCAGTACTTC. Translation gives CASSRNLAEALATQYF. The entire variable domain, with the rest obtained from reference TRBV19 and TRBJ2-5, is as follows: DGGITQSPKYLFRKEGQNVTLSCEQNLNHDAMYWYRQDPGQGLRLIYYSQIVNDFQKGDIAEGYSVSREKKESFPLTVTSAQKNPTAFYLCASSRNLAEALATQYFGPGTRLLVL.